The 5 T cell receptor beta chains given below trace back to one sample, sequenced in a study of blood T cell repertoires in COVID-19. Profiling relied on immunoSEQ multiplex PCR, and the TCRdb table lists in-frame clones only, not all of them. The sample includes under 200,000 clones, 88% of them seen just once. What was sequenced was peripheral blood. These receptors originate from a young man with active or convalescent COVID-19.

The V gene is TRBV12-5, the J gene TRBJ1-5, with TRBD1 identical over 11 bases. Trimming at V came to 8 bases and at J to 4 bases, leaving 1 base not matched to a gene. The CDR3 covers 13 residues. CDR1 and CDR2 (germline): LGHNT, FRNRAP. This chain's CDR3 is CASRDRGNQPQHF. Here the CDR3 DNA reads TGTGCTAGTCGGGACAGGGGGAATCAGCCCCAGCATTTT.

CDR3 region: CASSQGTNRGGQEKLFF. CDR3 nucleotides: TGTGCCAGCAGCCAAGGAACCAACAGGGGAGGACAGGAAAAACTGTTTTTT. V is TRBV4-2 and J is TRBJ1-4, with 7 bases fitting TRBD1. Germline CDR1 LGHNA, CDR2 YNFKEQ. This CDR3 has 17 residues. After removal of 1 base from V and 8 bases from J, the junction contained 13 bases not matched to a gene.

The chain joins TRBV7-3 to TRBJ1-1; the D gene is possibly TRBD1 (6 bases). From germline, CDR1 is SGHTA and CDR2 FQGTGA. Trimming cost V 3 bases and J 4 bases, with 12 bases left between them. The CDR3 is 14 residues long. CDR3 nucleotide sequence: TGTGCCAGCAGCTTTTCAGGGGAGGGCACTGAAGCTTTCTTT. As protein: CASSFSGEGTEAFF.

The chain joins TRBV2 to TRBJ1-1; maybe TRBD1 (6 bases). V was pared by 9 bases and J by 3 bases, with 11 bases between. Per germline, CDR1 SNHLY and CDR2 FYNNEI. This CDR3 spans 12 amino acids. CDR3 DNA: TGTGCCAGACAGGGCCTCCACACTGAAGCTTTCTTT. It translates to CARQGLHTEAFF.

The chain recombines TRBV10-3 with TRBJ1-1, with no clear D. Deletions cut 2 bases from V and 4 bases from J, with 11 bases between. Germline assignment: CDR1 ENHRY and CDR2 SYGVKD. The CDR3 spans 14 residues. CDR3 amino acids: CAISEQRPSTEAFF. Written as DNA, the CDR3 is TGTGCCATCAGTGAGCAGAGGCCGAGCACTGAAGCTTTCTTT.